The next 25 T cell receptor beta chains were all read from a single sample in a study of T cell responses to AZD1222 COVID-19 vaccine. TCRdb's copy holds only in-frame clones and misses some; the assay was immunoSEQ multiplex PCR. The sample shows tens of thousands of clones, around nine tenths of them seen only once. The sample in question was peripheral blood, obtained 28 days after the second AZD1222 dose. These receptors all come from an adult who received the AZD1222 COVID-19 vaccine.

The V gene is TRBV6-2 or TRBV6-3, the J gene TRBJ2-7; 7 nucleotides align to TRBD2. The ends lost 6 bases at V and 4 bases at J; junction bases unmatched: 12. Germline V gene data show CDR1 as MNHEY and CDR2 as SVGEGT. The CDR3 has 15 residues. The CDR3 sequence: CASSPGWRELYEQYF. Here the CDR3 DNA reads TGTGCCAGCAGCCCCGGGTGGCGGGAGTTATACGAGCAGTACTTC.

The chain is built from TRBV3-1 (or the pseudogene TRBV3-2) and TRBJ2-3; D is unclear. The CDR3 extends over 14 amino acids. Germline V gene data show CDR1 as LGHDT and CDR2 as YNNKEL (reference sequence). V was pared by 4 bases and J by 2 bases, with 10 bases between. CDR3 nucleotides: TGTGCCAGCAGCCGGGCAGAACCCACAGATACGCAGTATTTT. It translates to CASSRAEPTDTQYF.

This clone was seen a handful of times. This chain uses TRBV6-5 with TRBJ1-4; the match to TRBD1 covers 9 bases. Germline CDR1 and CDR2: MNHEY and SVGAGI. The CDR3 has 14 amino acids. V trimming: 6 bases; J trimming: 7 bases; junction bases outside the gene matches: 6. The CDR3 protein is CASSPGTGSEKLFF. The CDR3 region has the DNA TGTGCCAGCAGCCCCGGGACAGGGAGTGAAAAACTGTTTTTT.

This chain joins TRBV15 and TRBJ2-3, with TRBD1 identical over 8 bases. Germline V gene data show CDR1 as LNHNV and CDR2 as YYDKDF (reference sequence). The CDR3 runs to 15 residues. With 2 bases clipped from V and 1 base from J, the junction kept 2 bases outside the gene matches. CDR3 nucleotide sequence: TGTGCCACCAGCAGAAACAGGGGGGGCACAGATACGCAGTATTTT. This sequence encodes CATSRNRGGTDTQYF.

The rearrangement links TRBV3-1 (or the pseudogene TRBV3-2) to TRBJ2-4; TRBD2 agrees at 8 bases. This CDR3 region has 15 residues. V lost 1 base to trimming and J lost 5 bases; unmatched junction nucleotides: 4. Germline CDR1 and CDR2: LGHDT and YNNKEL (reference sequence). CDR3 residues: CASSQGLREENIQYF. The CDR3 DNA is TGTGCCAGCAGCCAAGGCTTGCGGGAGGAAAACATTCAGTACTTC.

The chain links TRBV7-8 to TRBJ1-6, with 9 bases matching TRBD1. The CDR3 spans 18 residues. J lost 5 bases, V lost 0 bases, and 8 bases had no gene match. Germline lookup yields CDR1 SGHVS and CDR2 FQNEAQ. CDR3 residues: CASSLAVYRGQNNSPLHF. The CDR3 DNA reads as TGTGCCAGCAGCTTAGCCGTTTACAGGGGGCAAAATAATTCACCCCTCCACTTT.

The chain recombines TRBV7-9 with TRBJ1-1; 7 bases agree with TRBD1. Trimming removed 6 bases from V and 5 bases from J; junction bases left unmatched: 18. This CDR3 is built from 17 residues. Germline CDR1 reads SEHNR; CDR2 reads FQNEAQ (reference sequence). This CDR3 reads CASRAGRGRLRETEAFF. The CDR3 coding sequence is TGTGCCAGCAGAGCCGGGAGGGGGCGCCTGAGGGAAACTGAAGCTTTCTTT.

CDR3 protein: CASRYRPSSYNEQFF. The CDR3 nucleotides read TGTGCCAGCAGATATAGGCCAAGCTCCTACAATGAGCAGTTCTTC. The chain links TRBV7-2 to TRBJ2-1; no clear D gene. V lost 6 bases to trimming and J lost 0 bases, with 12 bases between them. This CDR3 is 15 amino acids long. Germline V gene lookup returns CDR1 SGHTA and CDR2 FQGNSA.

This clone was counted once. The rearrangement links TRBV6-5 to TRBJ1-6; possible D gene TRBD1, 6 bases. Germline V gene sequence: CDR1 MNHEY, CDR2 SVGAGI. V lost 8 bases to trimming and J lost 9 bases, with 17 bases between them. The CDR3 loop spans 14 amino acids. DNA of the CDR3: TGTGCCAGCGGAAGGGACATTGAAAGTTCACCCCTCCACTTT. Protein product: CASGRDIESSPLHF.

This clone was seen a handful of times. The V gene is TRBV3-1 (or the pseudogene TRBV3-2), the J gene TRBJ1-2, with D uncertain. Germline lookup yields CDR1 LGHDT and CDR2 YNNKEL (reference sequence). The CDR3 sequence is 13 residues long. V lost 6 bases and J 6 bases, leaving 14 bases between the germline ends. In DNA, the CDR3 is TGTGCCAGCAGAACCCGGGGAGGCAATGGCTACACCTTC. Protein sequence: CASRTRGGNGYTF.

This clone was picked up one time. The chain joins TRBV7-9 to TRBJ2-7; a weak D match, TRBD2 (6 bases). This CDR3 region has 13 residues. V shed 5 bases and J shed 4 bases, with 12 bases lying between them. Germline lookup yields CDR1 SEHNR and CDR2 FQNEAQ (reference sequence). The CDR3 loop reads CASSPGGRYEQYF. CDR3 DNA sequence: TGTGCCAGCAGCCCCGGAGGGAGGTACGAGCAGTACTTC.

The chain couples TRBV6-5 to TRBJ1-6; the match to TRBD1 covers 9 bases. Germline CDR1 and CDR2: MNHEY and SVGAGI. The CDR3 covers 13 residues. Unmatched junction bases numbered 0, after V lost 6 bases and J lost 6 bases. The CDR3 loop is CASRDRGNSPLHF. In nucleotides, the CDR3 is TGTGCCAGCAGGGACAGGGGTAATTCACCCCTCCACTTT.

The V and J genes are TRBV19 and TRBJ1-2; 7 bases are a match to TRBD1. The germline V gene encodes CDR1 LNHDA and CDR2 SQIVND (reference sequence). The length of the CDR3 is 13 residues. J was trimmed by 7 bases and V by 5 bases; bases with no gene match: 7. The CDR3 loop reads CASSVTGVSGYTF. CDR3 bases: TGTGCCAGTAGTGTCACAGGGGTCAGTGGCTACACCTTC.

The chain recombines TRBV24-1 with TRBJ2-3; tentative D call: TRBD2 (5 bases). The V end was cut by 9 bases, the J end by 6 bases, with 9 bases between. Germline values: CDR1 KGHDR, CDR2 SFDVKD. The CDR3 is 11 residues long. This CDR3 is CATAGGDTQYF. Here the CDR3 DNA reads TGTGCCACCGCAGGCGGGGATACGCAGTATTTT.

The chain is built from TRBV27 and TRBJ1-2; maybe TRBD1 (5 bases). Germline V gives CDR1 MNHEY, CDR2 SMNVEV (reference sequence). V was clipped by 6 bases and J by 1 base, with 15 bases between them. CDR3 length: 15 residues. CDR3 bases: TGTGCCAGCAGACCAGCCGGGACCGTTAACTATGGCTACACCTTC. It translates to CASRPAGTVNYGYTF.

The J gene is TRBJ2-7, the V gene TRBV9, with 12 bases matching TRBD2. Germline CDR1 and CDR2: SGDLS and YYNGEE. This CDR3 contains 16 residues. J was trimmed by 6 bases and V by 4 bases; bases with no gene match: 11. The CDR3 here is CASSPSTSGRISEQYF. The DNA of the CDR3 is TGTGCCAGCAGCCCATCGACTAGCGGGAGAATTTCCGAGCAGTACTTC.

This clone was seen a few times. The gene calls are TRBV19 and TRBJ1-5; D is perhaps TRBD1 (6 bases). Deletions cut 5 bases from V and 5 bases from J, with 13 bases between. This CDR3 region has 14 residues. CDR1 LNHDA and CDR2 SQIVND come from the germline V gene (reference sequence). The CDR3 DNA follows: TGTGCCAGTAGTCTACAGGGACTCCATCAGCCCCAGCATTTT. Protein sequence: CASSLQGLHQPQHF.

A few counts support this clone. The chain has TRBV2 and TRBJ2-7; unclear D gene. Germline V lookup: CDR1 SNHLY, CDR2 FYNNEI. The CDR3 runs to 12 residues. V lost 2 bases to trimming and J lost 6 bases, with 8 bases between them. The CDR3 nucleotides are TGTGCCAGCAGTGAAAGGGAATTCGAGCAGTACTTC. It is translated as CASSEREFEQYF.

V gene TRBV28 combines with J gene TRBJ1-2; D remains unclear. From germline, CDR1 is MDHEN and CDR2 SYDVKM. The CDR3 contains 14 residues. V was pared by 5 bases and J by 2 bases, with 12 bases between. The CDR3 region has the DNA TGTGCCAGCAGTCTTCGGGTGAGGAACTATGGCTACACCTTC. It codes for CASSLRVRNYGYTF.

This clone appeared a few times. The rearrangement uses TRBV28 and TRBJ2-2; the D gene could be TRBD1 or TRBD2 (5 bases each). V was cut by 4 bases and J by 1 base, with 13 bases left in between. CDR1 is MDHEN, CDR2 SYDVKM, per germline. This CDR3 is built from 16 residues. Here the CDR3 reads CASSSRPGRNTGELFF. CDR3 nucleotides: TGTGCCAGCAGTTCCAGGCCAGGGAGGAACACCGGGGAGCTGTTTTTT.

The chain uses TRBV11-2 and TRBJ1-1; no definite D call. CDR3 length: 13 amino acids. CDR1 SGHAT and CDR2 FQNNGV come from the germline V gene. V lost 3 bases and J lost 2, with 7 bases in between. The DNA of the CDR3 is TGTGCCAGCAGCTTCACACCCAACACTGAAGCTTTCTTT. As protein: CASSFTPNTEAFF.

The chain combines TRBV4-2 with TRBJ1-2; 9 bases line up with TRBD1. The junction had 6 bases not matched to a gene; V was cut back by 4 bases and J by 6 bases. The CDR3 has 14 residues. The germline V gene has CDR1 LGHNA and CDR2 YNFKEQ. Written as DNA, the CDR3 is TGTGCCAGCAGCCTTAACAGGGGGCAAAATGGCTACACCTTC. It is translated as CASSLNRGQNGYTF.

The chain has TRBV6-2 or TRBV6-3 and TRBJ2-1, with D perhaps TRBD2 (6 bases). Germline-derived CDR1 and CDR2 are MNHEY and SVGEGT. V was clipped by 4 bases and J by 16 bases, with 23 bases between them. The CDR3 runs to 14 residues. CDR3 DNA: TGTGCCAGCAGTTCCCCGTCTGTCGGGAGATCATCCTTCTTC. Translated: CASSSPSVGRSSFF.

The chain couples TRBV28 to TRBJ2-2; the D is unclear. The CDR3 contains 15 residues. CDR1 MDHEN and CDR2 SYDVKM come from the germline V gene. Trimming removed 1 base at V and 2 bases at J, with 8 bases between. CDR3 amino acids: CASSLSGPNTGELFF. CDR3 DNA: TGTGCCAGCAGTTTATCCGGGCCAAACACCGGGGAGCTGTTTTTT. Based on the CDR3 plus reference TRBV28 and TRBJ2-2, the full variable domain is DVKVTQSSRYLVKRTGEKVFLECVQDMDHENMFWYRQDPGLGLRLIYFSYDVKMKEKGDIPEGYSVSREKKERFSLILESASTNQTSMYLCASSLSGPNTGELFFGEGSRLTVL.

The rearrangement uses TRBV2 and TRBJ1-5; 9 bases fit TRBD1. The V gene end was trimmed by 3 bases and the J gene end by 7 bases; junction bases not matched to a gene: 4. This CDR3 region has 14 residues. Germline values: CDR1 SNHLY, CDR2 FYNNEI. CDR3 coding DNA: TGTGCCAGCAGTGATTTTGACAGGGGGCAGCCCCAGCATTTT. Translation: CASSDFDRGQPQHF.